This entry describes one TCR beta chain. This sample is drawn from a study of shared clonotypes between healthy human individuals. CDR3 length: 14 residues. The V end was cut by 5 bases, the J end by 2 bases, with 12 bases between. The germline gives CDR1 SGHTA, CDR2 FQGNSA. Using immunoSEQ multiplex PCR, the repertoire was profiled, and TCRdb retains in-frame clones only, with some absent. The sample has 950,000 to 1,300,000 clones, roughly 75% seen once; the top ten hold approximately 1.5%. Sequencing was performed on memory CD4+ T cells sorted from blood. Documented subset: CD45RA-negative fraction. This chain connects TRBV7-2 to TRBJ1-1; no clear D gene. This TCR derives from a man younger than 35 in good health. The CDR3 region is CASSLMSANTEAFF. CDR3 sequence (DNA): TGTGCCAGCAGCCTCATGTCGGCTAACACTGAAGCTTTCTTT.